Listed below are T cell receptor beta chains from one sample, sequenced in a study of T-cell reconstitution after alpha-beta-depleted transplantation in children. Using its own MiXCR run on the PCR reads, TCRdb lists one record per CDR3 protein. The repertoire consists of 450,000 to 600,000 distinct CDR3 sequences, with 30% to 35% occurring once and the leading ten covering under 3%. The source material was PBMCs from the stem cell graft donor, sampled from the stem cell graft. All receptors come from a human donor who donated a stem cell graft to a child with aplastic anemia. CDR3s include the opening cysteine and the closing phenylalanine or tryptophan. Fields, in order: V gene, J gene, clone size, D gene, CDR3 protein, CDR3 DNA. D genes are given only for firm matches. Clone size is stated in some rows and not others, as once, few, many or a class when expanded.

V gene: TRBV7-3; J gene: TRBJ1-5; clone size: -; D gene: -; CDR3 protein: CASSLNPGEPQHF; CDR3 DNA: TGTGCCAGCAGCTTAAATCCCGGGGAGCCCCAGCATTTT
V gene: TRBV18; J gene: TRBJ2-3; clone size: -; D gene: -; CDR3 protein: CASSPRPARTDTQYF; CDR3 DNA: TGTGCCAGCTCACCACGTCCAGCTCGCACAGATACGCAGTATTTT
V gene: TRBV11-1; J gene: TRBJ2-3; clone size: -; D gene: -; CDR3 protein: CASSSPLLDTQYF; CDR3 DNA: TGTGCCAGCAGCTCGCCCTTGTTGGATACGCAGTATTTT
V gene: TRBV6-7; J gene: TRBJ1-3; clone size: once; D gene: -; CDR3 protein: CASSPEGRPGNTIYF; CDR3 DNA: TGTGCCAGCAGCCCGGAGGGGCGACCTGGAAACACCATATATTTT
V gene: TRBV21-1; J gene: TRBJ2-4; clone size: once; D gene: -; CDR3 protein: CASSKGDTGLIAKNIQYF; CDR3 DNA: TGTGCCAGCAGCAAAGGGGATACGGGACTTATAGCCAAAAACATTCAGTACTTC
V gene: TRBV6-1; J gene: TRBJ2-1; clone size: few; D gene: -; CDR3 protein: CASSEVGNEQFF; CDR3 DNA: TGTGCCAGCAGTGAAGTAGGGAATGAGCAGTTCTTC
V gene: TRBV5-1; J gene: TRBJ2-2; clone size: -; D gene: TRBD1; CDR3 protein: CASSLQGNGELFF; CDR3 DNA: TGCGCCAGCTCCCTACAGGGGAACGGGGAGCTGTTTTTT
V gene: TRBV6-2/TRBV6-3; J gene: TRBJ2-3; clone size: -; D gene: -; CDR3 protein: CASRVSSTDTQYF; CDR3 DNA: TGTGCCAGCAGGGTTTCCAGCACAGATACGCAGTATTTT
V gene: TRBV10-3; J gene: TRBJ1-5; clone size: -; D gene: -; CDR3 protein: CATRTDNQPQHF; CDR3 DNA: TGTGCCACCCGGACAGACAATCAGCCCCAGCATTTT
V gene: TRBV7-3; J gene: TRBJ2-1; clone size: few; D gene: TRBD2; CDR3 protein: CASSDRLAGYNEQFF; CDR3 DNA: TGTGCCAGCAGCGATCGACTAGCGGGTTACAATGAGCAGTTCTTC
V gene: TRBV4-3; J gene: TRBJ2-5; clone size: -; D gene: TRBD2; CDR3 protein: CASSRVAGGPETQYF; CDR3 DNA: TGCGCCAGCAGTAGGGTAGCGGGAGGGCCGGAGACCCAGTACTTC
V gene: TRBV5-6; J gene: TRBJ2-5; clone size: -; D gene: -; CDR3 protein: CASSLGLGSGETQYF; CDR3 DNA: TGTGCCAGCAGCTTAGGTTTAGGGAGTGGAGAGACCCAGTACTTC